One and the same sample provided the 9 T cell receptor beta chains below, sequenced in a study of blood T cells in healthy people across ages. Alongside a J-beta primer mix, a sample-barcoded 5' primer served in a second PCR lasting about 7 to 12 cycles. From the 5' RACE reads, TCRdb called clonotypes with MiXCR, one entry per CDR3 protein. The repertoire has over 1,500,000 distinct CDR3 sequences, more than 35% of them found once; the top ten carry roughly 23%. Sequences were obtained from blood. Source of these receptors: a human donor in good health.

This rearrangement joins TRBV7-3 to TRBJ2-1; 7 bases are a match to TRBD2. The CDR3 contains 15 residues. Germline values: CDR1 SGHTA, CDR2 FQGTGA. V lost 5 bases and J lost 10; bases outside the gene matches: 14. The CDR3 is CASSPAWGGVGEQFF. DNA of the CDR3: TGTGCCAGCAGCCCTGCATGGGGGGGGGTTGGGGAGCAGTTCTTC.

The chain couples TRBV4-2 to TRBJ1-1; D is undetermined. CDR3 length: 15 amino acids. CDR1 is LGHNA, CDR2 YNFKEQ, per germline. Trimming cost V 4 bases and J 10 bases, with 22 bases left between them. The CDR3 sequence: CASSPGTVQRNGAFF. CDR3 nucleotides: TGTGCCAGCAGCCCGGGAACAGTACAAAGAAATGGAGCTTTCTTT.

The V call is TRBV29-1, the J call TRBJ2-1; TRBD2 agrees at 14 bases. The CDR3 totals 16 residues. Germline V gene data show CDR1 as SQVTM and CDR2 as ANQGSEA. The V segment lost 2 bases and the J segment 3 bases; nucleotides outside the gene matches: 3. The CDR3 region has the DNA TGCAGCGTTGAATCGGGACTAGCGGGGGACTACAATGAGCAGTTCTTC. Translation gives CSVESGLAGDYNEQFF.

This chain links TRBV2 with TRBJ2-1; D tentatively reads TRBD1 or TRBD2 (6 bases each). V lost 7 bases, J lost 5 bases, and 12 bases lay in between. Germline V gives CDR1 SNHLY, CDR2 FYNNEI. This CDR3 has 13 amino acids. The CDR3 sequence: CASKRGPNNEQFF. In DNA form, the CDR3 reads TGTGCCAGCAAACGGGGGCCGAACAATGAGCAGTTCTTC.

In its sample, this clonotype was seen a few times. The chain combines TRBV6-6 with TRBJ2-5; D remains ambiguous. V was pared by 2 bases and J by 3 bases, with 7 bases between. Germline CDR1 is MNHNY and CDR2 is SVGAGI (reference sequence). CDR3 length: 13 residues. As DNA, the CDR3 is TGTGCCAGCAGTTACATCAGAGAAGAGACCCAGTACTTC. Protein product: CASSYIREETQYF.

The table lists this clonotype with many counts. The chain joins TRBV9 to TRBJ1-1, with D possibly being TRBD1 (5 bases). V lost 4 bases and J 4 bases, leaving 17 bases between the germline ends. Germline loops: CDR1 SGDLS, CDR2 YYNGEE. The CDR3 is made up of 15 amino acids. For the CDR3, the DNA is TGTGCCAGCAGCCCCCCGAGGGGCGGAAGCACTGAAGCTTTCTTT. Amino acids: CASSPPRGGSTEAFF.

This clonotype has more than one count but fewer than ten. One end of the junction does not line up with germline, which may come from a read error. The CDR3 reads CANSFPGDHEQYF. In DNA form, the CDR3 reads TGCGCCAACAGCTTCCCCGGCGACCACGAGCAGTACTTC. The chain is built from TRBV4-1 and TRBJ2-7, with D unclear. Looked up from germline, CDR1 is MGHRA and CDR2 is YSYEKL. This CDR3 contains 13 residues.

This clonotype was seen only once. V is TRBV20-1 and J is TRBJ2-7; D remains unclear. The CDR3 length is 11 residues. Germline CDR1 reads DFQATT; CDR2 reads SNEGSKA (reference sequence). Deletions cut 8 bases from V and 7 bases from J, with 15 bases between. The CDR3 protein is CSTLDGPEQYF. The CDR3 nucleotides read TGCAGTACCTTGGACGGGCCGGAGCAGTACTTC.

The chain is built from TRBV7-2 and TRBJ2-5; D remains unclear. Germline V lookup: CDR1 SGHTA, CDR2 FQGNSA. V lost 5 bases and J lost 5, with 18 bases in between. The CDR3 is made up of 15 amino acids. The CDR3 region has the DNA TGTGCCAGCAGCCTAAGGTGGGCTCCGCAGGAGACCCAGTACTTC. It is translated as CASSLRWAPQETQYF.